This paragraph covers one TCR beta chain sequence. The CDR3 is made up of 13 amino acids. Germline loops: CDR1 SGHNT, CDR2 YYREEE (reference sequence). V lost 0 bases, J lost 2 bases, and 5 bases lay in between. The data derive from a study of control samples from healthy donors and cancer patients. Assay used: immunoSEQ multiplex PCR; TCRdb lists only in-frame clones, some missing. The sample yields roughly 80,000 clones, just under 90% seen once. Sequencing input: blood. This chain uses TRBV5-4 with TRBJ1-2, with D unclear. This TCR was recovered from a man in his forties or fifties in good health. CDR3 in DNA: TGTGCCAGCAGCTTGGATAGGAACTATGGCTACACCTTC. It yields the protein CASSLDRNYGYTF.